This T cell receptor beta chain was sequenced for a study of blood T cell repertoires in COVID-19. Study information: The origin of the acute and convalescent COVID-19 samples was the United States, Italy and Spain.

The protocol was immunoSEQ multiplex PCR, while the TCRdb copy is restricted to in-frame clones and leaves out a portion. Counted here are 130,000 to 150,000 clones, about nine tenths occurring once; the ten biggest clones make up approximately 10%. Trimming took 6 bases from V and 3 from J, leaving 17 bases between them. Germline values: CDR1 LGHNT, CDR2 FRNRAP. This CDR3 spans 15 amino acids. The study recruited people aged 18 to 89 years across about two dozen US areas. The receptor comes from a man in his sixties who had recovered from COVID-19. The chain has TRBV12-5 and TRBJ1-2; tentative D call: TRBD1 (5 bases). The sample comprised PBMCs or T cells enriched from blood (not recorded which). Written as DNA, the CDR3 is TGTGCTAGTGGCAATACATCCGGGACTTACTATGGCTACACCTTC. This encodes CASGNTSGTYYGYTF.